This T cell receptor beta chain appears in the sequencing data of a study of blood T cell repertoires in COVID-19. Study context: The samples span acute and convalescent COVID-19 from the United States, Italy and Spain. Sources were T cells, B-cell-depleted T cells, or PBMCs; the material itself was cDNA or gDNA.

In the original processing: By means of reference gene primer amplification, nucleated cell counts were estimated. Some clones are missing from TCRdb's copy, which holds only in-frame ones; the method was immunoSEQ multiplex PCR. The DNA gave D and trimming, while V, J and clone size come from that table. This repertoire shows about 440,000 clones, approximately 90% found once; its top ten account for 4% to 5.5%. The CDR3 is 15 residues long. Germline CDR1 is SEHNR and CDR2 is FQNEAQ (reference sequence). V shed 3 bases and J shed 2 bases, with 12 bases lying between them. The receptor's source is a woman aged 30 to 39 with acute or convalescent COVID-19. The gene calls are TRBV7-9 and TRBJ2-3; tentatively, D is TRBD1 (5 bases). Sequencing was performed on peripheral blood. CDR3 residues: CASSFFLRVTDTQYF. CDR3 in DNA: TGTGCCAGCAGCTTCTTTCTCAGGGTCACAGATACGCAGTATTTT.